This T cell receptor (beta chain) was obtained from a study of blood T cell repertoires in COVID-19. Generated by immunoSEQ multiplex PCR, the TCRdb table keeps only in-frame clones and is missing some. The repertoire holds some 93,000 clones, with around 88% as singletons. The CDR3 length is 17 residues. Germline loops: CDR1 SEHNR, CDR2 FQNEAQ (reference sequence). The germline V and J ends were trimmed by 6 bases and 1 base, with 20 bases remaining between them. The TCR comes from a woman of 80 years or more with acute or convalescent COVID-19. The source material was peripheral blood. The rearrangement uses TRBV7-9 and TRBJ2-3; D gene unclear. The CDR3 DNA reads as TGTGCCAGCAGTTCAACGGAGTTTAGACGGGGCACAGATACGCAGTATTTT. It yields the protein CASSSTEFRRGTDTQYF.